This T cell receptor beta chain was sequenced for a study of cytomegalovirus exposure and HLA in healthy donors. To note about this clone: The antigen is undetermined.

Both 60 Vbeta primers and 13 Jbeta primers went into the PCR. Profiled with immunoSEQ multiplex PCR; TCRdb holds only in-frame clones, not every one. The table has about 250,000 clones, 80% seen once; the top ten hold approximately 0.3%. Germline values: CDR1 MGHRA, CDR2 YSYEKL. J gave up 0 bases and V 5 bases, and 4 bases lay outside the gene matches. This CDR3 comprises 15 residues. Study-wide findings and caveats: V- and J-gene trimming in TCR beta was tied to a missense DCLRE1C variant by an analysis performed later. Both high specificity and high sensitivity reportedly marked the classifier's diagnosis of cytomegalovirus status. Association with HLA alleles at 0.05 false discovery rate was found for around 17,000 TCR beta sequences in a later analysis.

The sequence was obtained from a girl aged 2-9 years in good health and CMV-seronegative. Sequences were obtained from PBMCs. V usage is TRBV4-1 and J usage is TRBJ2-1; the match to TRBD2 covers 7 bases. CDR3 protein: CASSSSGSSYNEQFF. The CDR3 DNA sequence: TGCGCCAGCAGCTCTAGCGGAAGCTCCTACAATGAGCAGTTCTTC.